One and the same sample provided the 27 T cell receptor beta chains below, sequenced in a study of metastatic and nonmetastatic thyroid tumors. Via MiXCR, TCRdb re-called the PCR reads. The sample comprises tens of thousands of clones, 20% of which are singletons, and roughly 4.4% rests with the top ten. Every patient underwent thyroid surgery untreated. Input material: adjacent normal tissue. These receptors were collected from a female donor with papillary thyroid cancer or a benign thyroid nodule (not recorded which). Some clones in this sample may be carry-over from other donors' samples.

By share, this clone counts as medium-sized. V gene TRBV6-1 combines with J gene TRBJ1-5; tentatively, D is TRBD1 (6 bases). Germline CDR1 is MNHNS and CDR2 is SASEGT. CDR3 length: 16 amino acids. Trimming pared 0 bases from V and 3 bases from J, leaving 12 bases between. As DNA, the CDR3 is TGTGCCAGCAGTGAAGCGTCGGGGGCAATCAATCAGCCCCAGCATTTT. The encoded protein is CASSEASGAINQPQHF.

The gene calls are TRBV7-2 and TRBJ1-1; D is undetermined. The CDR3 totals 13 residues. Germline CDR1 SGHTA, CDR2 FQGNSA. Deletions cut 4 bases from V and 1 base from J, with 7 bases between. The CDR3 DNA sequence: TGTGCCAGCAGCTCTAGTCGGAACACTGAAGCTTTCTTT. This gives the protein CASSSSRNTEAFF.

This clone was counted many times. In nucleotides, the CDR3 is TGTGCCAGCAGCGGGGGGACAGGAGGAAATGAAAAACTGTTTTTT. Amino acids: CASSGGTGGNEKLFF. The genes are TRBV9 and TRBJ1-4; 8 bases agree with TRBD1. Per germline, CDR1 SGDLS and CDR2 YYNGEE. After removal of 3 bases from V and 5 bases from J, the junction contained 6 bases not matched to a gene. The CDR3 is 15 residues long.

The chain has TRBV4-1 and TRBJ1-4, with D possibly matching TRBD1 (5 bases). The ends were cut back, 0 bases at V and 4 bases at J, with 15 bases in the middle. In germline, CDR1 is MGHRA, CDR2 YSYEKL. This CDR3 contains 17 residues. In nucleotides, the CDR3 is TGCGCCAGCAGCCAAGATATCCCTGGGGCGGTTAATGAAAAACTGTTTTTT. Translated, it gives CASSQDIPGAVNEKLFF.

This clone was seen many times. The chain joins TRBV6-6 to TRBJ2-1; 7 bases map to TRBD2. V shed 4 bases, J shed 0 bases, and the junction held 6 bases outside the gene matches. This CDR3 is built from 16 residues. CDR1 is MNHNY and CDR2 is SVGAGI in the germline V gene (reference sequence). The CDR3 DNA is TGTGCCAGCAGTTGGGAACTAGCGTCCTCCTACAATGAGCAGTTCTTC. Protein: CASSWELASSYNEQFF.

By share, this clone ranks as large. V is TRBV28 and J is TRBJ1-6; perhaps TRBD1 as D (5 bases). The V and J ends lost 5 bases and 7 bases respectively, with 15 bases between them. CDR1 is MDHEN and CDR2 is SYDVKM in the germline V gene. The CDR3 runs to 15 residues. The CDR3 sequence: CASSPPRQTNSPLHF. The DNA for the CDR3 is TGTGCCAGCAGTCCCCCCCGACAGACCAATTCACCCCTCCACTTT.

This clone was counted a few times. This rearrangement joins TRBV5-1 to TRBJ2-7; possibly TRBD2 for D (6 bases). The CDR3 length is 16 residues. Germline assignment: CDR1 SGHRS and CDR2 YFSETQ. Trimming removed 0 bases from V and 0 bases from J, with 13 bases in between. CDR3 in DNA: TGCGCCAGCAGCTTGGTCGGGGGAAGGACCTCCTACGAGCAGTACTTC. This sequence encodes CASSLVGGRTSYEQYF.

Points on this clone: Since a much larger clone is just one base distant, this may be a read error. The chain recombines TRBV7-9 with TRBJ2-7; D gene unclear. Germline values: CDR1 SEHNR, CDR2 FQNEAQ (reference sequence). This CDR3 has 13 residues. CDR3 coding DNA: TGTGTCAGCAGCTTAGACATAAACTACGAGCAGTACTTC. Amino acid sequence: CVSSLDINYEQYF.

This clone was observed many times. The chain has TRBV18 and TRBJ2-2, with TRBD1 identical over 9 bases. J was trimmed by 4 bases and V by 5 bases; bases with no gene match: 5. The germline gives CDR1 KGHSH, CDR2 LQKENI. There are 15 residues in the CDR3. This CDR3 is CASSSGQGFTGELFF. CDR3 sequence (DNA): TGTGCCAGCTCATCCGGACAGGGGTTCACCGGGGAGCTGTTTTTT.

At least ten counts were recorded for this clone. CDR3 protein: CASSQPERVTEAFF. CDR3 coding DNA: TGCGCCAGCAGCCAGCCTGAGAGGGTCACTGAAGCTTTCTTT. This rearrangement joins TRBV4-1 to TRBJ1-1; D gene uncertain. Trimming left V 3 bases short and J 4 bases short, with 12 bases between. The CDR3 is made up of 14 amino acids. From germline, CDR1 is MGHRA and CDR2 YSYEKL.

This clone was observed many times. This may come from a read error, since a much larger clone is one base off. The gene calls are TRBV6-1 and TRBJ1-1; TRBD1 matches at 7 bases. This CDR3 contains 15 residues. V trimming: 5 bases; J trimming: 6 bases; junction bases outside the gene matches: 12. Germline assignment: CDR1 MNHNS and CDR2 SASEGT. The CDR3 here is CASSPSWEGASEAFF. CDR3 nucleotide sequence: TGTGCCAGCAGTCCCTCTTGGGAGGGGGCTTCTGAAGCTTTCTTT.

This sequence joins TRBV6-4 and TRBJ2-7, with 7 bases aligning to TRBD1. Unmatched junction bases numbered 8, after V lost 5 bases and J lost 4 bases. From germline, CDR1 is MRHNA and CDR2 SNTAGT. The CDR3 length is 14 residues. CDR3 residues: CASSSRQGIYEQYV. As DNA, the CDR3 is TGTGCCAGCAGTAGTAGACAGGGTATATACGAGCAGTACGTC.

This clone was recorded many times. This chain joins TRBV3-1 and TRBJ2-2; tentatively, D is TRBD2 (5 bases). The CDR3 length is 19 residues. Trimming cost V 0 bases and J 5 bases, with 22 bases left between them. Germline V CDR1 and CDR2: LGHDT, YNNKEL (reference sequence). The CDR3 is CASSQDLLRTRDGTGELFF. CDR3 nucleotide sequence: TGTGCCAGCAGCCAAGATCTTTTGAGAACTAGGGATGGGACCGGGGAGCTGTTTTTT.

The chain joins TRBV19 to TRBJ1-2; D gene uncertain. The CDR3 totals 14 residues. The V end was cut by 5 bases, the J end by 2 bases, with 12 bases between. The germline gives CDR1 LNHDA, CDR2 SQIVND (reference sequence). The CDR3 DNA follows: TGTGCCAGTAGTCGACTCGGACGGAACTATGGCTACACCTTC. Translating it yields CASSRLGRNYGYTF.

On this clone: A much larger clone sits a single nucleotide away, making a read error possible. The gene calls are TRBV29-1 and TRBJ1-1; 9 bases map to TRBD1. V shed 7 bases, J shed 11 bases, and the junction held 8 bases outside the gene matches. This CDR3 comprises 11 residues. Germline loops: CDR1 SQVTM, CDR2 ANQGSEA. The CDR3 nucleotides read TGCAGCGCCGGACAGGGGCCGTTGGCTTTCTTT. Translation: CSAGQGPLAFF.

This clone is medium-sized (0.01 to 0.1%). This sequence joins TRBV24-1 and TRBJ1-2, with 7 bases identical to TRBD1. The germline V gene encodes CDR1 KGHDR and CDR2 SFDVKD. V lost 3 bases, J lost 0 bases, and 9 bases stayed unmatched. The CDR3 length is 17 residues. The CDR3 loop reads CATSDRQGSGPNYGYTF. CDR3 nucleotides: TGTGCCACCAGTGATCGACAGGGATCAGGTCCTAACTATGGCTACACCTTC.

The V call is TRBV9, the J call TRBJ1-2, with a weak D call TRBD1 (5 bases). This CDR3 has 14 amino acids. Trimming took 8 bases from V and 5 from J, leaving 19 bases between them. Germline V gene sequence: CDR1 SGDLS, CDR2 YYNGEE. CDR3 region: CASSSRTTVYGYTF. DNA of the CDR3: TGTGCCAGTAGCTCCCGGACAACGGTATATGGCTACACCTTC.

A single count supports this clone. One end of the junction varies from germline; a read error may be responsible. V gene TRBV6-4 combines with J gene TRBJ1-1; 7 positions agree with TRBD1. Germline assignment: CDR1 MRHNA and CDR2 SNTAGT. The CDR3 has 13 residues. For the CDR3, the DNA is TGTGCCATCAGTGAAATAAAGGGGACAGAAGCTTGCTTT. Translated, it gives CAISEIKGTEACF.

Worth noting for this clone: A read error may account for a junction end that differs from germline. The CDR3 here is CASSVESDGNGLWF. The CDR3 DNA sequence: TGTGCCAGCAGCGTAGAGTCAGACGGTAATGGCTTGTGGTTC. The chain links TRBV9 to TRBJ1-2; D is undetermined. This CDR3 is 14 amino acids long. The germline V gene has CDR1 SGDLS and CDR2 YYNGEE.

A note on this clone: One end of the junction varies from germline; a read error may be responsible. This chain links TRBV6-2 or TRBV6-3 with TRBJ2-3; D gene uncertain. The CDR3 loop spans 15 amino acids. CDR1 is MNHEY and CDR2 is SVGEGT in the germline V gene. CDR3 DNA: TGTGCCAGCCTCAGACCGGTGCGATCAACAGATACTCAGTATTTT. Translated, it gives CASLRPVRSTDTQYF.

In DNA, the CDR3 is TGTGCCAGCAGCCAAGCCGTGACACCCAAAGGGGGCAACACCTTC. It specifies CASSQAVTPKGGNTF. The rearrangement uses TRBV3-1 and TRBJ1-2, with 7 positions matching TRBD1. Trimming took 1 base from V and 12 from J; bases not matched to a gene: 14. Germline V gene lookup returns CDR1 LGHDT and CDR2 YNNKEL (reference sequence). The CDR3 length is 15 residues.

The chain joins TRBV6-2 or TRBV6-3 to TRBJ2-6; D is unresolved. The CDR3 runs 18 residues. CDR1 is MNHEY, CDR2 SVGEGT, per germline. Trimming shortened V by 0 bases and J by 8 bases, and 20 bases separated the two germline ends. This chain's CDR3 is CASSYSGYRLSWSNVLTF. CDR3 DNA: TGTGCCAGCAGTTACTCAGGCTACAGACTCTCTTGGTCCAACGTCCTGACTTTC.

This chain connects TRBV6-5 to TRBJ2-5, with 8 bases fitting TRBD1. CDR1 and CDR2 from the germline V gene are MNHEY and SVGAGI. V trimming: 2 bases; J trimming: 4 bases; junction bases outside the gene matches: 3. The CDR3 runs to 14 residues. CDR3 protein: CASSYRGQGETQYF. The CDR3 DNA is TGTGCCAGCAGTTACCGTGGACAGGGAGAGACCCAGTACTTC.

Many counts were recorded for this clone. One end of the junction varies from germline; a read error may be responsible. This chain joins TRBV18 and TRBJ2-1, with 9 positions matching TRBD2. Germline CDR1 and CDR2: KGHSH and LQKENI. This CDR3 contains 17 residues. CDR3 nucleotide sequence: TGTGCCAGCTCACCTCAGGGAACTAGCGGGTCGAAGAATGAGCAGTCCTTC. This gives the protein CASSPQGTSGSKNEQSF. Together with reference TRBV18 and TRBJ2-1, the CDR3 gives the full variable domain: NAGVMQNPRHLVRRRGQEARLRCSPMKGHSHVYWYRQLPEEGLKFMVYLQKENIIDESGMPKERFSAEFPKEGPSILRIQQVVRGDSAAYFCASSPQGTSGSKNEQSFGPGTRLTVL.

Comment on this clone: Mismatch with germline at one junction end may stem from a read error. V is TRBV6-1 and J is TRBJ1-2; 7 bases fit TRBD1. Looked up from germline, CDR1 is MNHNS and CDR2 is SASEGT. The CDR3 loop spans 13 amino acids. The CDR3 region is CASGESNRGRYTF. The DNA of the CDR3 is TGTGCCAGCGGTGAATCGAACAGGGGTCGGTACACCTTC.

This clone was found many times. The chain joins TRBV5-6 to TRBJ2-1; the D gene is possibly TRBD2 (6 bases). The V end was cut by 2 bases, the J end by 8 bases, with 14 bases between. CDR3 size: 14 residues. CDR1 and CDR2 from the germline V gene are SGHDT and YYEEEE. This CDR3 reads CASSFGGTLDEQFF. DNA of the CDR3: TGTGCCAGCAGCTTTGGCGGGACTCTGGATGAGCAGTTCTTC.

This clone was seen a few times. This chain's CDR3 is CASRGLALNEQFF. As DNA, the CDR3 is TGTGCCAGCAGAGGTCTAGCGTTGAATGAGCAGTTCTTC. V gene TRBV6-1 combines with J gene TRBJ2-1; tentatively, D is TRBD2 (6 bases). The V gene lost 6 bases and the J gene lost 7 bases, with 13 bases spanning the gap. Germline V lookup: CDR1 MNHNS, CDR2 SASEGT. There are 13 residues in the CDR3.